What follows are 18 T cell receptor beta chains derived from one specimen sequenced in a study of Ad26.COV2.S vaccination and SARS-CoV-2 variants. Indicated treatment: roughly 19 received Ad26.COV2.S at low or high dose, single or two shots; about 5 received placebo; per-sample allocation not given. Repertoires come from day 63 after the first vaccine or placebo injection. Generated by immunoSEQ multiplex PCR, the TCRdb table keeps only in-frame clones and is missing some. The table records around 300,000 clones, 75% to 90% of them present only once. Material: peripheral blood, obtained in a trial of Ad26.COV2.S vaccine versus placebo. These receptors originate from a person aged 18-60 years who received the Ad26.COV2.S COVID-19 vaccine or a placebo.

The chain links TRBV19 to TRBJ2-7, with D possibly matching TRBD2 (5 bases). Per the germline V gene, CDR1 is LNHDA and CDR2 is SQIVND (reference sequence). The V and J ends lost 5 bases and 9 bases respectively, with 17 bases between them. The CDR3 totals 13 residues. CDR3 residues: CASSERVGEAQYF. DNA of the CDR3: TGTGCCAGTAGTGAAAGGGTCGGGGAAGCGCAGTACTTC.

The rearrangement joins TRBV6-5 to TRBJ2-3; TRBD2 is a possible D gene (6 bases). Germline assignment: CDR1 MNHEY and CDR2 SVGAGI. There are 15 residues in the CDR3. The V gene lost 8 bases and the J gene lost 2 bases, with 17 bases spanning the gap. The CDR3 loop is CASAFRAGITDTQYF. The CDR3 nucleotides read TGTGCCAGCGCCTTTAGGGCGGGGATCACAGATACGCAGTATTTT.

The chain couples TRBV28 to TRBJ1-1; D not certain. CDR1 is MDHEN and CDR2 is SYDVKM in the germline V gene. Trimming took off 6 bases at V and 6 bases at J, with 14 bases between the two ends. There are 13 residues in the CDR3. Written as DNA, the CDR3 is TGTGCCAGCAGGCCGCCGGCCCACGCTGAAGCTTTCTTT. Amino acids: CASRPPAHAEAFF.

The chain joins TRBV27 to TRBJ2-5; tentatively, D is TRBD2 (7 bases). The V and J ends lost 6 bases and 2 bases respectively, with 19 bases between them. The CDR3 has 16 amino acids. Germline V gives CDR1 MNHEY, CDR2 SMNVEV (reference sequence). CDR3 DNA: TGTGCCAGCAGCCCGAGGGGGGGATCAGCTCAAGAGACCCAGTACTTC. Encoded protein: CASSPRGGSAQETQYF.

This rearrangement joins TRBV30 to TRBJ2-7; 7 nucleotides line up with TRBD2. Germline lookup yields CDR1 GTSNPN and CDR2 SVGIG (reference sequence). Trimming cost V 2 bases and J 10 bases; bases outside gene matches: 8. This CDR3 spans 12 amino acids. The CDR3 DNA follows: TGTGCCTGGAGTTTGGGAGGGAATCGTCAGTACTTC. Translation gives CAWSLGGNRQYF.

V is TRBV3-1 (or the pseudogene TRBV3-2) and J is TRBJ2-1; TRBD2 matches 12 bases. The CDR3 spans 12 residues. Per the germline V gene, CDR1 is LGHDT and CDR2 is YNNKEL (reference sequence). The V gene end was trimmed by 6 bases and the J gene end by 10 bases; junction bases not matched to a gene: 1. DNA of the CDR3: TGTGCCAGCAGTCTAGCGGGGGGGGAGCAGTTCTTC. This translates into CASSLAGGEQFF.

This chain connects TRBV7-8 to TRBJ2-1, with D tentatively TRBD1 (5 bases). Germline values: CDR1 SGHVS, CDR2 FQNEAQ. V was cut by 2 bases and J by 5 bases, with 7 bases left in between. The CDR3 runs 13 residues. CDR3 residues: CASSLLRDNEQFF. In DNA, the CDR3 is TGTGCCAGCAGCTTACTCAGGGACAATGAGCAGTTCTTC.

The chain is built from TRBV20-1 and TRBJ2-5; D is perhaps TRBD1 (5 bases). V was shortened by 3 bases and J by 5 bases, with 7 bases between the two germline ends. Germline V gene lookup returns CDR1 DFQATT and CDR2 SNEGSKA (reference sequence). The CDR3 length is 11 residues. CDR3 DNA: TGCAGTGCTAGCAGGGCCGAGACCCAGTACTTC. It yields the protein CSASRAETQYF.

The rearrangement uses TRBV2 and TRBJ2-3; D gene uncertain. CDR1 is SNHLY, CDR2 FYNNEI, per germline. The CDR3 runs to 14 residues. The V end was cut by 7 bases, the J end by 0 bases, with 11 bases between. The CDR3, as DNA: TGTGCCAGCAAACCGGCAGCTAGCACAGATACGCAGTATTTT. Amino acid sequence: CASKPAASTDTQYF.

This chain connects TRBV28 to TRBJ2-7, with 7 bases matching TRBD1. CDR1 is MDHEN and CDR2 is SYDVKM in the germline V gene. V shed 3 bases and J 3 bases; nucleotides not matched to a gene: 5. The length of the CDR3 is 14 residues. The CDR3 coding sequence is TGTGCCAGCAGTTTTTCCCGACAGGGCTACGAGCAGTACTTC. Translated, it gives CASSFSRQGYEQYF.

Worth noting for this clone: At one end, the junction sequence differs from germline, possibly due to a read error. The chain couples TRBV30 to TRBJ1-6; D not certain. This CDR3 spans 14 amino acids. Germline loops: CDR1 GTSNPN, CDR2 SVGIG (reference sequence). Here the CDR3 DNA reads TGTGCCGGGAGGGTGAGCTCCTATAATTCACCCCTCCACTTT. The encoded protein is CAGRVSSYNSPLHF.

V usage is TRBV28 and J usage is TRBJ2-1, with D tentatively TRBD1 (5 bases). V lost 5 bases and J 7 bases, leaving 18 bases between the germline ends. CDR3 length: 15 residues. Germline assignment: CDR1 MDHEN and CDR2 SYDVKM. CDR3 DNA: TGTGCCAGCAGTCCGCCCGGGCCCAAGGGGAATGAGCAGTTCTTC. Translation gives CASSPPGPKGNEQFF.

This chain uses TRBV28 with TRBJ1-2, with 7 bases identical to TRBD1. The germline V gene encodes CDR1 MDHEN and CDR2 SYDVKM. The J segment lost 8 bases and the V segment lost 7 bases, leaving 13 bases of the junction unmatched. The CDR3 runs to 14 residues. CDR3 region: CASNAPGRGKGYTF. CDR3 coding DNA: TGTGCCAGCAACGCCCCCGGCAGGGGGAAAGGCTACACCTTC.

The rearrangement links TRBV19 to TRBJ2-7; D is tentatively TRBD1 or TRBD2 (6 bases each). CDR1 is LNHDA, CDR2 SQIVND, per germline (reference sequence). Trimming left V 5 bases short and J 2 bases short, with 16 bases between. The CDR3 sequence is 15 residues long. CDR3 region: CASSPGGGWAYEQYF. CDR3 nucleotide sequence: TGTGCCAGTAGTCCTGGAGGGGGGTGGGCCTACGAGCAGTACTTC.

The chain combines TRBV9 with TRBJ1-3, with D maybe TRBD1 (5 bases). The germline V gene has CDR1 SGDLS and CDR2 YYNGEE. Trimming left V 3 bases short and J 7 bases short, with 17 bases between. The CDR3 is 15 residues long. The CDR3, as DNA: TGTGCCAGCAGCGAGTTTCGGGGCAGGGACAACACCATATATTTT. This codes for CASSEFRGRDNTIYF.

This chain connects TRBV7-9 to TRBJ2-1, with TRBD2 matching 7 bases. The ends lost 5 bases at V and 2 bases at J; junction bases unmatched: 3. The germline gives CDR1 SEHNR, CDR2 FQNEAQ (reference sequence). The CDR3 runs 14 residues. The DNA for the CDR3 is TGTGCCAGCAGCAACGGGGGGACCTACAATGAGCAGTTCTTC. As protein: CASSNGGTYNEQFF.

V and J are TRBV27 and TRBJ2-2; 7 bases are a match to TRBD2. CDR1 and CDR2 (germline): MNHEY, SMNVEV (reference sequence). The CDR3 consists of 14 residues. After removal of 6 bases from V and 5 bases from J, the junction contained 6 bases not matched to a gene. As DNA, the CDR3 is TGTGCCAGCAGGGGCGGGAGTGGAACCGGGGAGCTGTTTTTT. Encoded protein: CASRGGSGTGELFF.

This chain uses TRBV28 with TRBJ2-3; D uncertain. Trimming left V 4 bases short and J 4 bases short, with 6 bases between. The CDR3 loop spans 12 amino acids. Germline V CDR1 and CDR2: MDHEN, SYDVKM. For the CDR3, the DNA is TGTGCCAGCAGTTCCTCCCCAGATACGCAGTATTTT. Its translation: CASSSSPDTQYF.